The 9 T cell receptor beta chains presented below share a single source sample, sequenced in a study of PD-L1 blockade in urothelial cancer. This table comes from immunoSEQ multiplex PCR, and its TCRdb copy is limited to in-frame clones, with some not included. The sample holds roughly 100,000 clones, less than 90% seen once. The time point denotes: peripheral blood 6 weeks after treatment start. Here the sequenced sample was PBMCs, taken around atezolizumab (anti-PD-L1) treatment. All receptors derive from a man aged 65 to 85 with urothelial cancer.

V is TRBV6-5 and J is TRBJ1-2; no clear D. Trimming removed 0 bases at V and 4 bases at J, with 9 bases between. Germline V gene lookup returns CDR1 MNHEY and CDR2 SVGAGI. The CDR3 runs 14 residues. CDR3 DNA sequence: TGTGCCAGCAGTTACTCGAGAAGTCTCTATGGCTACACCTTC. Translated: CASSYSRSLYGYTF.

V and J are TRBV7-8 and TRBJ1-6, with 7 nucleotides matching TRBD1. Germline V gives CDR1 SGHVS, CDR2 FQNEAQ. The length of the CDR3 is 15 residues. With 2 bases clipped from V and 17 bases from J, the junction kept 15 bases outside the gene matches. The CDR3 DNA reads TGTGCCAGCAGCTTAAGGGACAGCGACAACGAAGCCGTCCACTTT. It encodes CASSLRDSDNEAVHF.

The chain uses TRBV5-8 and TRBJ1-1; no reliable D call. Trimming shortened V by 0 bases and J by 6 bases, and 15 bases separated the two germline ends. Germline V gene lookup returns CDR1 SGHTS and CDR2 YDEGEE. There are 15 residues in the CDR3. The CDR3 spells CASSLEAGIGPEAFF. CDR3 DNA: TGTGCCAGCAGCTTGGAGGCGGGGATTGGGCCTGAAGCTTTCTTT.

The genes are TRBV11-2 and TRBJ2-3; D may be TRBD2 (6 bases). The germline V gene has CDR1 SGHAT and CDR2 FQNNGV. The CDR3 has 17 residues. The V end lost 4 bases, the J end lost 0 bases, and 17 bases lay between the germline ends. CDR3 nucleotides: TGTGCCAGCAGCTCTATCGGGCTAGCGAGAAGCACAGATACGCAGTATTTT. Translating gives CASSSIGLARSTDTQYF.

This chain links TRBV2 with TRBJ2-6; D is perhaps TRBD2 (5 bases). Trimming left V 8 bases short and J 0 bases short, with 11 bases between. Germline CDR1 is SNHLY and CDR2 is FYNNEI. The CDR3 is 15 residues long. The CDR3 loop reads CASEEVISGANVLTF. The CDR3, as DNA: TGTGCCAGCGAGGAGGTGATCTCTGGGGCCAACGTCCTGACTTTC. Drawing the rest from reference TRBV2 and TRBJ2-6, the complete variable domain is EPEVTQTPSHQVTQMGQEVILRCVPISNHLYFYWYRQILGQKVEFLVSFYNNEISEKSEIFDDQFSVERPDGSNFTLKIRSTKLEDSAMYFCASEEVISGANVLTFGAGSRLTVL.

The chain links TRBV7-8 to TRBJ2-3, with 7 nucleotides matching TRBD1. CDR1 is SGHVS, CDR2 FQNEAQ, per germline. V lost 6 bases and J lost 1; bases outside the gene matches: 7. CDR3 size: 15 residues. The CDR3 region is CASSRRQGRTDTQYF. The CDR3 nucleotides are TGTGCCAGCAGTCGACGACAGGGTCGCACAGATACGCAGTATTTT.

CDR3 nucleotide sequence: TGTGCCAGTAGTACGCCGGGGACTGCCCCAGGGACCCAGTACTTC. This translates into CASSTPGTAPGTQYF. V and J are TRBV19 and TRBJ2-5; D possibly corresponds to TRBD2 (6 bases). CDR3 length: 15 residues. V dropped 4 bases and J dropped 7 bases, with 19 bases sitting between them. Germline assignment: CDR1 LNHDA and CDR2 SQIVND (reference sequence). The complete variable domain, with remaining parts taken from reference TRBV19 and TRBJ2-5, reads DGGITQSPKYLFRKEGQNVTLSCEQNLNHDAMYWYRQDPGQGLRLIYYSQIVNDFQKGDIAEGYSVSREKKESFPLTVTSAQKNPTAFYLCASSTPGTAPGTQYFGPGTRLLVL.

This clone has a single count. In DNA form, the CDR3 reads TGTGCCAGCAGCTCAACCGCGGCGCTAGCGAACACCGGGGAGCTGTTTTTT. Its translation is CASSSTAALANTGELFF. The chain is built from TRBV9 and TRBJ2-2; no clear D. Trimming removed 4 bases at V and 0 bases at J, with 16 bases between. This CDR3 has 17 amino acids. Germline CDR1 is SGDLS and CDR2 is YYNGEE.

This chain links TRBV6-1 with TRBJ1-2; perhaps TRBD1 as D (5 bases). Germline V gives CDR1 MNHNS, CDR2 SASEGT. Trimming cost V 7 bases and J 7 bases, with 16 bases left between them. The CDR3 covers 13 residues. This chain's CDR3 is CASIEGGARGYTF. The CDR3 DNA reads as TGTGCCAGCATAGAGGGAGGGGCGCGTGGCTACACCTTC.